This TCR beta chain emerged from a study of Ad26.COV2.S vaccination and SARS-CoV-2 variants (dated by TCRdb to the early 2020s). Concerning the study at large: TCRbeta repertoire sequencing served as the tool for gauging how specific and how broad the SARS-CoV-2-reactive T cell receptors were following Ad26.COV2.S vaccination. A total of around 32 samples were included in the TCR-sequenced set, comprising roughly 19 Ad26.COV2.S vaccine recipients, 5 placebo recipients and 8 SARS-CoV-2 convalescent individuals.

This clone appeared a single time. Which antigen it targets is not known. Base qualities are not recorded, but no much larger clone differs from it by a single base. The time point label, read with the paper, signifies: individuals recovered from natural SARS-CoV-2 infection. Including the terminal cysteine and phenylalanine, the CDR3 comprises 13 residues. CDR3 DNA is the only sequence kept; it has 39 bases, read in frame from the first base. In the germline V gene, CDR1 corresponds to MNHEY and CDR2 to SVGEGT. Trimming at the junction amounts to 6 bases on V and 2 bases on J, and the germline ends lie 10 bases apart. The immunoSEQ Assay was used to sequence TCRbeta CDR3 regions. After extraction, genomic DNA underwent amplification by bias-controlled multiplex PCR, followed by high-throughput sequencing. In the original analysis: To quantify the absolute abundance of every unique TCRbeta CDR3 region, sequences were collapsed and filtered. T cell fraction was estimated by normalization of TCRbeta template counts to usable DNA, with usable DNA being measured through amplification of reference genes present in all nucleated cells. Repertoire TCRs were annotated as SARS-CoV-2-specific when V gene, CDR3 amino acid sequence and J gene were exactly matched to a known reactive TCR set. The reference SARS-CoV-2 TCR set came from MIRA and was filtered for enrichment in COVID-19-positive ImmuneCODE repertoires, removing public or cross-reactive TCRs. Using the MIRA antigens, annotated TCRs were further analysed by specific ORF or by position within an ORF. Depth was the summed frequency of annotated unique rearrangements, while breadth was defined as annotated unique rearrangements over total unique productive rearrangements. Two-sided Wilcoxon rank-sum tests were used to compare TCR breadth between groups. The table was pulled from immuneACCESS by TCRdb, which kept in-frame rearrangements only. Such tables lose some clones; where checked, under half of the loss comes from unresolved V genes, and the rest has no known cause. D and trimming come from the DNA, and the V and J calls and clone size come from that table. Present in this sample are roughly 100,000 clones, over 70% of which were seen just once. Together, the top ten hold 17% of the sample.

Study-wide findings and limitations: It was noted by the authors that total T cell responses may have been underestimated by the TCR breadth and depth analyses. After vaccination, substantial breadth of spike-specific CD8+ and CD4+ T cell responses was reported. Vaccine and placebo recipients had comparable non-spike TCR breadth, which fits with the vaccine containing only spike. Higher spike-specific TCR breadth was observed in Ad26.COV2.S recipients than in placebo recipients (P = 0.0014).

This chain joins TRBV6-2 or TRBV6-3 to TRBJ1-2; tentative D gene TRBD1, with 6 bases matching. This clonotype originated in a human donor who had recovered from COVID-19. This sample comprised peripheral blood, obtained after recovery from COVID-19. The CDR3 has the sequence CASSRDRNYGYTF. Here is the DNA: TGTGCCAGCAGCCGCGACAGGAACTATGGCTACACCTTC.